The rows below give T cell receptor beta chains drawn from one sample of a study of PD-1 blockade in classical Hodgkin lymphoma. Clones were sequenced by immunoSEQ multiplex PCR, and TCRdb holds only the in-frame ones, with some missing. The sample lists some 90,000 clones; more than 80% were seen once. The specimen was peripheral blood mononuclear cells (PBMCs), collected before the fourth cycle of nivolumab. These receptor sequences come from a human donor with classical Hodgkin lymphoma. Both conserved end residues are part of each CDR3. The D gene is left open where the match is weak. A clone size is listed for some rows: how often the clone was seen (once, few, many), or a class if it is expanded.

j_call,d_call,v_call,clone_size,cdr3_aa,cdr3_nt
TRBJ2-5,TRBD1,TRBV10-3,.,CASTDRTGETQYF,TGTGCCAGCACGGACAGGACGGGAGAGACCCAGTACTTC
TRBJ2-7,.,TRBV14,.,CASSQDPGSNEQYF,TGTGCCAGCAGCCAAGACCCAGGGAGCAACGAGCAGTACTTC
TRBJ2-1,.,TRBV19,.,CASSIVPRSSYNEQFF,TGTGCCAGTAGTATAGTCCCGCGGAGCTCCTACAATGAGCAGTTCTTC
TRBJ1-4,.,TRBV7-9,.,CASSLSNEKLFF,TGTGCCAGCAGCTTAAGTAATGAAAAACTGTTTTTT
TRBJ1-1,.,TRBV19,.,CASTPRLGQGLEAFF,TGTGCCAGTACCCCCCGGTTGGGTCAGGGACTCGAAGCTTTCTTT
TRBJ1-5,.,TRBV7-9,once,CASSRGDTNQPQHF,TGTGCCAGCAGCCGTGGGGACACCAATCAGCCCCAGCATTTT
TRBJ1-4,.,TRBV4-3,.,CASSQESRGAEKLFF,TGCGCCAGCAGCCAAGAGTCACGGGGGGCTGAAAAACTGTTTTTT
TRBJ1-4,.,TRBV19,.,CASSMIREVGGKLFF,TGTGCCAGTAGTATGATCAGGGAGGTCGGTGGAAAACTGTTTTTT
TRBJ2-5,TRBD2,TRBV5-1,.,CASSWVTSGRQETQYF,TGCGCCAGCAGCTGGGTGACTAGCGGGAGACAGGAGACCCAGTACTTC
TRBJ1-1,TRBD1,TRBV5-6,.,CASSLPGGNTEAFF,TGTGCCAGCAGCCTGCCAGGGGGGAACACTGAAGCTTTCTTT